The 29 T cell receptor beta chains below come from one sample, sequenced in a study of tissue T cells after allogeneic stem cell transplantation. This table comes from immunoSEQ multiplex PCR, and its TCRdb copy is limited to in-frame clones, with some not included. This sample has over 5,000 clones, with approximately 71% found just once. The specimen was tissue from the stomach, collected at autopsy. The origin of the receptors is a woman between 18 and 50 years old with breast cancer.

The chain joins TRBV3-1 (or the pseudogene TRBV3-2) to TRBJ1-1, with D possibly matching TRBD1 (5 bases). This CDR3 has 14 residues. The germline CDR1 and CDR2 sequences are LGHDT and YNNKEL (reference sequence). Trimming left V 3 bases short and J 3 bases short, with 11 bases between. The CDR3 protein is CASSQAGADTEAFF. The CDR3 nucleotides read TGTGCCAGCAGCCAGGCTGGGGCGGACACTGAAGCTTTCTTT.

V gene TRBV7-9 combines with J gene TRBJ2-3, with D possibly TRBD2 on 6 matching bases. The CDR3 runs to 15 residues. CDR1 and CDR2 from the germline V gene are SEHNR and FQNEAQ (reference sequence). Between the trimmed V and J ends, which lost 3 bases and 6 bases, there was a span of 16 bases. The CDR3 bases are TGTGCCAGCAGCTTGGTCCGGGGAGGTTTTGATACGCAGTATTTT. This sequence encodes CASSLVRGGFDTQYF.

V and J are TRBV5-8 and TRBJ1-6, with TRBD1 identical over 8 bases. V shed 3 bases and J 9 bases; nucleotides not matched to a gene: 5. Germline V lookup: CDR1 SGHTS, CDR2 YDEGEE. This CDR3 spans 14 amino acids. DNA for the CDR3: TGTGCCAGCAGCTACTACAGGGGGGGTTCACCCCTCCACTTT. Its translation is CASSYYRGGSPLHF. Using reference TRBV5-8 and TRBJ1-6 for the parts outside the CDR3, the full variable domain is EAGVTQSPTHLIKTRGQQATLRCSPISGHTSVYWYQQALGLGLQFLLWYDEGEERNRGNFPPRFSGRQFPNYSSELNVNALELEDSALYLCASSYYRGGSPLHFGNGTRLTVT.

This clone was counted between two and nine times. The chain couples TRBV9 to TRBJ2-2; 11 positions agree with TRBD1. Trimming at V came to 4 bases and at J to 4 bases, leaving 6 bases not matched to a gene. This CDR3 is 16 amino acids long. Germline-derived CDR1 and CDR2 are SGDLS and YYNGEE. This CDR3 reads CASSPTGTGGTGELFF. In DNA form, the CDR3 reads TGTGCCAGCAGCCCAACCGGGACAGGGGGCACCGGGGAGCTGTTTTTT.

J is TRBJ2-7 and V is TRBV6-2 or TRBV6-3, with a possible D match to TRBD1 (5 bases). Trimming left V 0 bases short and J 2 bases short, with 5 bases between. This CDR3 spans 13 amino acids. The germline V gene encodes CDR1 MNHEY and CDR2 SVGEGT. DNA of the CDR3: TGTGCCAGCAGTTACTCGGACACCTACGAGCAGTACTTC. The encoded protein is CASSYSDTYEQYF.

The chain carries TRBV9 and TRBJ2-1, with TRBD1 identical over 7 bases. The CDR3 has 12 amino acids. Germline CDR1 reads SGDLS; CDR2 reads YYNGEE. With V trimmed by 3 bases and J by 9 bases, 3 bases remained unmatched. The DNA for the CDR3 is TGTGCCAGCAGCGCGACAGGGATTGAGCAGTTCTTC. Translation gives CASSATGIEQFF. The full variable domain, its missing parts supplied by reference TRBV9 and TRBJ2-1, is DSGVTQTPKHLITATGQRVTLRCSPRSGDLSVYWYQQSLDQGLQFLIQYYNGEERAKGNILERFSAQQFPDLHSELNLSSLELGDSALYFCASSATGIEQFFGPGTRLTVL.

This clone was observed once. The chain combines TRBV7-2 with TRBJ2-7; tentatively, D is TRBD1 (6 bases). V lost 6 bases and J 5 bases, leaving 17 bases between the germline ends. Germline V lookup: CDR1 SGHTA, CDR2 FQGNSA. The CDR3 runs to 14 residues. CDR3 loop: CASSFTGSFNEQYF. CDR3 in DNA: TGTGCCAGCAGTTTTACAGGGAGCTTCAACGAGCAGTACTTC.

The CDR3 DNA sequence: TGTGCCAGCAGCTTAGGCGGGCCTCAAGAGACCCAGTACTTC. Its translation: CASSLGGPQETQYF. J is TRBJ2-5 and V is TRBV7-2; TRBD2 might be the D (5 bases). Germline V gives CDR1 SGHTA, CDR2 FQGNSA. This CDR3 spans 14 amino acids. The V end lost 1 base, the J end lost 2 bases, and 8 bases lay between the germline ends.

Remarks on this clone: A junction boundary mismatches the germline segment, possibly from a read error. The gene calls are TRBV7-7 and TRBJ2-3, with D possibly called TRBD1 or TRBD2 (6 bases each). Germline CDR1 reads SSHAT; CDR2 reads FNYEAQ (reference sequence). The CDR3 is 15 amino acids. Here the CDR3 DNA reads TGTGCTAGCAGCCCTGGGGGGCCCATAACAGATACGCAGTATTTT. This encodes CASSPGGPITDTQYF.

The chain links TRBV7-2 to TRBJ2-7; D gene uncertain. V lost 1 base and J 7 bases, leaving 8 bases between the germline ends. The germline CDR1 and CDR2 sequences are SGHTA and FQGNSA. The CDR3 consists of 12 residues. As DNA, the CDR3 is TGTGCCAGCAGCTTAGAACTGGGGGAGCAGTACTTC. It codes for CASSLELGEQYF. The whole variable domain, filled in from reference TRBV7-2 and TRBJ2-7, reads GAGVSQSPSNKVTEKGKDVELRCDPISGHTALYWYRQSLGQGLEFLIYFQGNSAPDKSGLPSDRFSAERTGGSVSTLTIQRTQQEDSAVYLCASSLELGEQYFGPGTRLTVT.

This chain uses TRBV12-5 with TRBJ1-3; D unclear. Germline V CDR1 and CDR2: LGHNT, FRNRAP. Trimming left V 1 base short and J 11 bases short, with 9 bases between. The CDR3 is 12 residues long. In nucleotides, the CDR3 is TGTGCTAGTGGTTTGGGAGGGAGTGCCATATATTTT. Translated, it gives CASGLGGSAIYF.

V is TRBV5-6 and J is TRBJ2-1; maybe TRBD1 (6 bases). V lost 4 bases and J 5 bases, leaving 13 bases between the germline ends. CDR1 is SGHDT, CDR2 YYEEEE, per germline. The CDR3 has 14 amino acids. DNA for the CDR3: TGTGCCAGCAGCAGAGGGGGTAGGGACAATGAGCAGTTCTTC. Translated, it gives CASSRGGRDNEQFF. The full variable domain, with the rest looked up from reference TRBV5-6 and TRBJ2-1, is DAGVTQSPTHLIKTRGQQVTLRCSPKSGHDTVSWYQQALGQGPQFIFQYYEEEERQRGNFPDRFSGHQFPNYSSELNVNALLLGDSALYLCASSRGGRDNEQFFGPGTRLTVL.

The chain has TRBV4-2 and TRBJ2-5; D is undetermined. The CDR3 spans 12 residues. V was shortened by 4 bases and J by 6 bases, with 9 bases between the two germline ends. CDR1 LGHNA and CDR2 YNFKEQ come from the germline V gene. In DNA form, the CDR3 reads TGTGCCAGCAGCCCCGAGGTACAGACCCAGTACTTC. Amino acid sequence: CASSPEVQTQYF.

The chain carries TRBV7-3 and TRBJ2-7, with 9 bases identical to TRBD2. The CDR3 runs to 15 residues. CDR1 is SGHTA and CDR2 is FQGTGA in the germline V gene. Trimming at V came to 1 base and at J to 2 bases, leaving 3 bases not matched to a gene. CDR3 in DNA: TGTGCCAGCAGCTTAAACGCGGGAGGGCCCTACGAGCAGTACTTC. The encoded protein is CASSLNAGGPYEQYF. Full variable domain (missing parts from reference TRBV7-3 and TRBJ2-7): GAGVSQTPSNKVTEKGKYVELRCDPISGHTALYWYRQSLGQGPEFLIYFQGTGAADDSGLPNDRFFAVRPEGSVSTLKIQRTERGDSAVYLCASSLNAGGPYEQYFGPGTRLTVT.

This rearrangement joins TRBV30 to TRBJ2-7, with D possibly being TRBD2 (7 bases). Germline V gene sequence: CDR1 GTSNPN, CDR2 SVGIG (reference sequence). The CDR3 covers 13 residues. V was cut by 2 bases and J by 6 bases, with 14 bases left in between. The CDR3 region is CAWSRGALGEQYF. CDR3 coding DNA: TGTGCCTGGAGTCGGGGGGCGCTTGGCGAGCAGTACTTC.

This clone was seen a handful of times. The CDR3 spells CASRGTGGLIPGAFF. CDR3 in DNA: TGTGCCAGCAGGGGGACAGGGGGCTTAATTCCTGGTGCTTTCTTT. The V gene is TRBV25-1, the J gene TRBJ1-1, with 12 bases fitting TRBD1. Trimming removed 6 bases from V and 11 bases from J; junction bases left unmatched: 13. Germline-derived CDR1 and CDR2 are MGHDK and SYGVNS. This CDR3 is 15 amino acids long.

The chain uses TRBV7-9 and TRBJ2-3; D may be TRBD2 (5 bases). Trimming cost V 1 base and J 4 bases, with 18 bases left between them. Germline V gene data show CDR1 as SEHNR and CDR2 as FQNEAQ (reference sequence). The CDR3 sequence is 17 residues long. Here the CDR3 reads CASSLGSLASFADTQYF. The DNA of the CDR3 is TGTGCCAGCAGCTTAGGAAGCCTAGCTTCATTCGCAGATACGCAGTATTTT.

This chain joins TRBV7-2 and TRBJ2-7, with TRBD1 matching over 7 bases. Losses at the gene ends were 5 bases for V and 3 bases for J; bases not matched to a gene: 7. The CDR3 is 14 residues long. Germline assignment: CDR1 SGHTA and CDR2 FQGNSA. The CDR3 bases are TGTGCCAGCAGCGCACAGGGACAGAGCTACGAGCAGTACTTC. Its translation is CASSAQGQSYEQYF.

The rearrangement uses TRBV7-3 and TRBJ1-5; 7 bases are a match to TRBD1. Germline V lookup: CDR1 SGHTA, CDR2 FQGTGA. The J segment lost 5 bases and the V segment lost 5 bases, leaving 3 bases of the junction unmatched. The CDR3 is 13 residues long. CDR3 amino acids: CASSVDRDQPQHF. CDR3 nucleotides: TGTGCCAGCAGCGTAGACAGGGATCAGCCCCAGCATTTT.

A note on this clone: Different DNA sequences within this sample yield the same CDR3. The CDR3 loop is CASIRTGVNQPQHF. CDR3 nucleotides: TGTGCCAGTATTAGGACAGGGGTCAATCAGCCCCAGCATTTT. The V gene is TRBV19, the J gene TRBJ1-5; TRBD1 aligns across 9 bases. Looked up from germline, CDR1 is LNHDA and CDR2 is SQIVND (reference sequence). This CDR3 region has 14 residues. J gave up 3 bases and V 7 bases, and 4 bases lay outside the gene matches.

The chain combines TRBV6-2 or TRBV6-3 with TRBJ2-3; TRBD2 matches at 16 bases. This CDR3 has 19 amino acids. V was clipped by 3 bases and J by 6 bases; unmatched bases: 12. Germline lookup yields CDR1 MNHEY and CDR2 SVGEGT. The CDR3: CASSYPQGLAGGLRDTQYF. CDR3 nucleotide sequence: TGTGCCAGCAGTTATCCCCAGGGACTAGCGGGGGGGCTGCGGGATACGCAGTATTTT.

About this clone itself: Other DNA variants within this sample encode the same CDR3. The CDR3 reads CASSRDSNSPLHF. The DNA of the CDR3 is TGTGCCAGCAGTCGGGACAGTAATTCACCCCTCCACTTT. This chain connects TRBV28 to TRBJ1-6, with 7 bases aligning to TRBD1. V shed 5 bases and J 6 bases; nucleotides not matched to a gene: 1. Germline CDR1 MDHEN, CDR2 SYDVKM. The CDR3 covers 13 residues.

This clone was seen only once. The chain recombines TRBV4-1 with TRBJ2-2; D remains unclear. CDR3 length equals 16 residues. Germline CDR1 and CDR2: MGHRA and YSYEKL. V lost 0 bases and J lost 1, with 9 bases in between. The chain's CDR3 is CASSQDTGGNTGELFF. Here the CDR3 DNA reads TGCGCCAGCAGCCAAGACACCGGCGGGAACACCGGGGAGCTGTTTTTT.

The J gene is TRBJ2-7, the V gene TRBV4-2; 8 nucleotides line up with TRBD2. Losses at the gene ends were 3 bases for V and 0 bases for J; bases not matched to a gene: 7. In germline, CDR1 is LGHNA, CDR2 YNFKEQ. The CDR3 is 16 amino acids. CDR3 nucleotide sequence: TGTGCCAGCAGCCAGAGAGCGGGAGATTCCTCCTACGAGCAGTACTTC. It translates to CASSQRAGDSSYEQYF.

The gene calls are TRBV7-2 and TRBJ2-7, with no clear D. This CDR3 spans 13 amino acids. Germline-derived CDR1 and CDR2 are SGHTA and FQGNSA. V shed 3 bases and J shed 3 bases, with 9 bases lying between them. In DNA form, the CDR3 reads TGTGCCAGCAGCTTGAGCCAACACTACGAGCAGTACTTC. Translating gives CASSLSQHYEQYF.

The CDR3 sequence is CASSLGRAYEQYF. CDR3 sequence (DNA): TGTGCCAGCAGCTTAGGCAGGGCCTACGAGCAGTACTTC. V usage is TRBV7-8 and J usage is TRBJ2-7, with D perhaps matching TRBD1 (5 bases). This CDR3 comprises 13 residues. Trimming cost V 1 base and J 2 bases, with 6 bases left between them. CDR1 SGHVS and CDR2 FQNEAQ come from the germline V gene.

In its sample, this clone was seen once. The rearrangement links TRBV9 to TRBJ2-3; 11 nucleotides agree with TRBD2. With V trimmed by 3 bases and J by 4 bases, 4 bases remained unmatched. The CDR3 is made up of 15 amino acids. Germline V CDR1 and CDR2: SGDLS, YYNGEE. The CDR3 coding sequence is TGTGCCAGCAGCGCGATACTAGCGGGGGCAGATACGCAGTATTTT. Translated, it gives CASSAILAGADTQYF.

The J gene is TRBJ2-7, the V gene TRBV30, with a tentative D call TRBD1 (5 bases). Between the trimmed V and J ends, which lost 0 bases and 6 bases, there was a span of 15 bases. Germline V CDR1 and CDR2: GTSNPN, SVGIG (reference sequence). The CDR3 sequence is 14 residues long. As DNA, the CDR3 is TGTGCCTGGAGTGTTGATTCGGCCAGGGCCGAGCAGTACTTC. Translation gives CAWSVDSARAEQYF. Together with reference TRBV30 and TRBJ2-7, the CDR3 gives the full variable domain: SQTIHQWPATLVQPVGSPLSLECTVEGTSNPNLYWYRQAAGRGLQLLFYSVGIGQISSEVPQNLSASRPQDRQFILSSKKLLLSDSGFYLCAWSVDSARAEQYFGPGTRLTVT.

Sample share makes this clone large. This sequence joins TRBV9 and TRBJ2-2, with D perhaps matching TRBD1 (6 bases). V was trimmed by 4 bases and J by 4 bases, leaving 17 bases between them. Germline CDR1 SGDLS, CDR2 YYNGEE. The CDR3 is made up of 16 amino acids. The CDR3 DNA reads TGTGCCAGCAGCCCCCAGTGGGGGCTAGGCACCGGGGAGCTGTTTTTT. As protein: CASSPQWGLGTGELFF.